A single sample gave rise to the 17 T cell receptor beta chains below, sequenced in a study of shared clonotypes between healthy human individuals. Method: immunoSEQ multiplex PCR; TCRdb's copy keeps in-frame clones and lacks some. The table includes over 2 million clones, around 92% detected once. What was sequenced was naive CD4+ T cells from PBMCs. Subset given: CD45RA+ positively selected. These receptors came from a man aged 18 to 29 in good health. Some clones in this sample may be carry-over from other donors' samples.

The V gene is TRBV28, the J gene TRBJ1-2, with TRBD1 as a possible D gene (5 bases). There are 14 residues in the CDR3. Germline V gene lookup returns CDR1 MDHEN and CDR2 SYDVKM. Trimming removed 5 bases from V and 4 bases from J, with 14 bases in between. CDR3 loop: CASSPSGGAYGYTF. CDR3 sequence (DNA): TGTGCCAGCAGTCCTTCGGGGGGTGCCTATGGCTACACCTTC.

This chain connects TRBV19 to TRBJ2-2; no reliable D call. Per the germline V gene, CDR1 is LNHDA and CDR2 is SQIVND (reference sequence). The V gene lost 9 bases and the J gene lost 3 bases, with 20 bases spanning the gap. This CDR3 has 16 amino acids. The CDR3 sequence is CASTPLGLPYTGELFF. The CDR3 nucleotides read TGTGCCAGCACCCCCTTGGGTCTACCCTACACCGGGGAGCTGTTTTTT.

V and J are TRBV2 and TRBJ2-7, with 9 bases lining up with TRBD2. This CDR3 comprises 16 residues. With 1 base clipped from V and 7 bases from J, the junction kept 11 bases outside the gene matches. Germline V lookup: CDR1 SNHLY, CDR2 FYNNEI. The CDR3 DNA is TGTGCCAGCAGTGAAGGTCTAGCGGGGTTCCTGGGGGAGCAGTACTTC. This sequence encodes CASSEGLAGFLGEQYF. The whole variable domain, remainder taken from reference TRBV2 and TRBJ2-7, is EPEVTQTPSHQVTQMGQEVILRCVPISNHLYFYWYRQILGQKVEFLVSFYNNEISEKSEIFDDQFSVERPDGSNFTLKIRSTKLEDSAMYFCASSEGLAGFLGEQYFGPGTRLTVT.

For the CDR3, the DNA is TGTGCCAGCATCCAAAGGCCCACTTACAATGAGCAGTTCTTC. The encoded protein is CASIQRPTYNEQFF. This sequence joins TRBV7-8 and TRBJ2-1, with no clear D. CDR1 is SGHVS and CDR2 is FQNEAQ in the germline V gene. CDR3 length: 14 amino acids. V was pared by 7 bases and J by 4 bases, with 14 bases between.

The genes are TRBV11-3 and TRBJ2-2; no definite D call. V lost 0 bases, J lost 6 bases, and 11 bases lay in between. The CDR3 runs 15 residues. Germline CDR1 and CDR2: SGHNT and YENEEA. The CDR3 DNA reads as TGTGCCAGCAGCTTAGATACACGGGTGTCCGGGGAGCTGTTTTTT. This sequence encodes CASSLDTRVSGELFF. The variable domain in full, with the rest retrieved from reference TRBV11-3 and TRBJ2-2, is EAGVVQSPRYKIIEKKQPVAFWCNPISGHNTLYWYLQNLGQGPELLIRYENEEAVDDSQLPKDRFSAERLKGVDSTLKIQPAELGDSAVYLCASSLDTRVSGELFFGEGSRLTVL.

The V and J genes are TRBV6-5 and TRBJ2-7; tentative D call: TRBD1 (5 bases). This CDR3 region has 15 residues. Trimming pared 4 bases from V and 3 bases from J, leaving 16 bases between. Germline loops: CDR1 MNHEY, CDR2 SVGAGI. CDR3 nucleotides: TGTGCCAGCAGTTCCCTGGGGCGGAGCCTCTACGAGCAGTACTTC. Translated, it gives CASSSLGRSLYEQYF.

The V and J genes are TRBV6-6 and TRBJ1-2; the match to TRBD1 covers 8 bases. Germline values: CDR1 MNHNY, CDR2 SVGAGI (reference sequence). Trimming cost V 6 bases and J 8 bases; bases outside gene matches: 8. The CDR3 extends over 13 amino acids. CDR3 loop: CASSSRTGLGYTF. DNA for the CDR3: TGTGCCAGCAGCAGCCGGACAGGGTTGGGCTACACCTTC.

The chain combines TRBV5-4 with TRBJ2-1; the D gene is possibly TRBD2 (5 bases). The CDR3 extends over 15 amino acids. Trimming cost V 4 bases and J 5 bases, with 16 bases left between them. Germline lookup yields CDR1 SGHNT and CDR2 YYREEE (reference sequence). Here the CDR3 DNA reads TGTGCCAGCAGCCCACCAGGACTCCGGAACAATGAGCAGTTCTTC. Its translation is CASSPPGLRNNEQFF.

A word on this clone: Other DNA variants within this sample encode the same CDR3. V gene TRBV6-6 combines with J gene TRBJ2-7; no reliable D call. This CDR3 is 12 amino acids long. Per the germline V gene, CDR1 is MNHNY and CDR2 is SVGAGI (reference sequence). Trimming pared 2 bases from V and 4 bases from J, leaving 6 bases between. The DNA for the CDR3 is TGTGCCAGCAGTTACAGAGTGTACGAGCAGTACTTC. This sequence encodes CASSYRVYEQYF.

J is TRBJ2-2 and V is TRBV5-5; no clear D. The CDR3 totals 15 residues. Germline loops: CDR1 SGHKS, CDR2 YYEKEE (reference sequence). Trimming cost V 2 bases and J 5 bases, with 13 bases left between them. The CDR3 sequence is CASSFESHGTGELFF. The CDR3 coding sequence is TGTGCCAGCAGCTTTGAATCGCATGGGACCGGGGAGCTGTTTTTT.

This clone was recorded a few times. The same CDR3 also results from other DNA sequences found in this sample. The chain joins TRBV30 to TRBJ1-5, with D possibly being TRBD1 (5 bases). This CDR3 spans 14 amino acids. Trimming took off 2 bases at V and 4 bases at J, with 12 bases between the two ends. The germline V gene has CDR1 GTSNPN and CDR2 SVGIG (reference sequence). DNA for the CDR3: TGTGCCTGGAGTACAGGTACCTTAAATCAGCCCCAGCATTTT. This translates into CAWSTGTLNQPQHF.

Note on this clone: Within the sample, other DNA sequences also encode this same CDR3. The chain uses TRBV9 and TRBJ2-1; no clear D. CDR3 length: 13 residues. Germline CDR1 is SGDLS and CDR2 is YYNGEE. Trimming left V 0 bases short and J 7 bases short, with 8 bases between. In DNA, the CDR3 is TGTGCCAGCAGCGTAGGACTCTTGAATGAGCAGTTCTTC. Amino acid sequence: CASSVGLLNEQFF.

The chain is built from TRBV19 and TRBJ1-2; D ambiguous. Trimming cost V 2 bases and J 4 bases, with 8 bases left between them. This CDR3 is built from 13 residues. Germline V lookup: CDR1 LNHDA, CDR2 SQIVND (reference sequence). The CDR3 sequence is CASSIRTGYGYTF. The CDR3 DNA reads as TGTGCCAGTAGTATACGGACTGGCTATGGCTACACCTTC.

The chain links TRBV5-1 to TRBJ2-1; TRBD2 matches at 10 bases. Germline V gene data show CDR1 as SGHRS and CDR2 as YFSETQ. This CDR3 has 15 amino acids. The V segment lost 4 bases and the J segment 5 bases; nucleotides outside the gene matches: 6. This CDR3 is CASSPSGSYDNEQFF. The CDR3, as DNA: TGCGCCAGCAGCCCTAGCGGGAGTTACGACAATGAGCAGTTCTTC. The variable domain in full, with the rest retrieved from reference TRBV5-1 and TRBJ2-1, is KAGVTQTPRYLIKTRGQQVTLSCSPISGHRSVSWYQQTPGQGLQFLFEYFSETQRNKGNFPGRFSGRQFSNSRSEMNVSTLELGDSALYLCASSPSGSYDNEQFFGPGTRLTVL.

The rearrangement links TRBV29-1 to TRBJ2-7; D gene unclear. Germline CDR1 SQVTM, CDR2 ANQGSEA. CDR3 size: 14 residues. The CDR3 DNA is TGCAGTGCTATCACCAGGTACAACTCCTACGAGCAGTACTTC. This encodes CSAITRYNSYEQYF.

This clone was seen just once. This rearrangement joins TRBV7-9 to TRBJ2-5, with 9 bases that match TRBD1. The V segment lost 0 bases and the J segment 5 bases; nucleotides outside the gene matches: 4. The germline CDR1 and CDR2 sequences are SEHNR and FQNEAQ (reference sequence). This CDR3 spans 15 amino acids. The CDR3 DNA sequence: TGTGCCAGCAGCTTAGCAGGACAGGGGAGGGAGACCCAGTACTTC. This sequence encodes CASSLAGQGRETQYF.

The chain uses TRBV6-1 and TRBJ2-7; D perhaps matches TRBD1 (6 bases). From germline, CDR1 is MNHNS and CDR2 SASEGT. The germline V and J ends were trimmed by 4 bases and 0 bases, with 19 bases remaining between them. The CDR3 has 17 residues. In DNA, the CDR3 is TGTGCCAGCAGTGTCGGTATAAGGGGGTCCCCCTCCTACGAGCAGTACTTC. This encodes CASSVGIRGSPSYEQYF.